This TCR beta chain comes out of a study of monozygotic twins with inflammatory bowel disease. Study observations and caveats: No discrimination was achieved between different T cell subtypes. Healthy twins showed more clonotype sharing with others than IBD patients, especially patients with disease activity.

The UMIs contained a 6-nucleotide sample barcode. They were added by template switching during cDNA synthesis. TCRdb reprocessed the 5' RACE reads, keeping one entry per CDR3 protein, no DNA. This listing includes approximately 150,000 distinct CDR3 sequences. On this clonotype itself: Its target is unknown.

Germline V lookup: CDR1 KGHDR, CDR2 SFDVKD. The CDR3 contains 14 residues. The sample consisted of blood. The chain couples TRBV24-1 to TRBJ2-7; the TCRdb D gene call, TRBD2, has no DNA to confirm it. This TCR was recovered from a human donor with ulcerative colitis or Crohn's disease, or a healthy co-twin of an affected twin (not recorded which). The CDR3 region is CATSDRAVPYEQYF.